Detailed here is one T cell receptor (beta chain). Its cognate antigen is unknown. The sample comes from a study of shared clonotypes between healthy human individuals. Naive CD8 cells lacked CD45RO, underwent positive selection for CCR7 and left out terminally differentiated effector memory CD45RA+ cells. Profiling relied on immunoSEQ multiplex PCR, and the TCRdb table lists in-frame clones only, not all of them. This table has roughly 2,000,000 clones, roughly 95% appearing once. General observations from the study: Clonotypes shared by all four donors outscored non-shared clonotypes in generation probability. The sharing of 4% to 5.5% of naive CD4 clonotypes was seen across a handful of donors. Larger estimated richness was generally recorded for naive subsets relative to memory subsets.

This receptor was identified in a man aged 18 to 35 in good health. The specimen was naive CD8+ T cells sorted from blood.

The CDR3 region is CASSEKLAGYEQYF. CDR3 nucleotides: TGTGCCAGCAGTGAGAAACTAGCGGGTTACGAGCAGTACTTC. The chain is built from TRBV6-1 and TRBJ2-7, with TRBD2 matching 9 bases. V gave up 3 bases and J gave up 4 bases; unmatched junction bases: 4. The CDR3 has 14 residues. Germline lookup yields CDR1 MNHNS and CDR2 SASEGT.